This record looks at one T cell receptor (beta chain) sequence and its context. The data derive from a study of technical replicates of blood from a handful of donors. TCRdb's copy holds only in-frame clones and misses some; the assay was immunoSEQ multiplex PCR. The sample holds more than 65,000 clones, about 97% seen once. Trimming pared 0 bases from V and 0 bases from J, leaving 10 bases between. Looked up from germline, CDR1 is SGHRS and CDR2 is YFSETQ. The CDR3 has 15 residues. Material: T cells isolated from PBMCs. This TCR derives from a human donor in good health. The chain uses TRBV5-1 and TRBJ2-7, with a weak D call TRBD1 (6 bases). CDR3 nucleotide sequence: TGCGCCAGCAGCTTGGAACAGGGAAGCTCCTACGAGCAGTACTTC. Amino acid sequence: CASSLEQGSSYEQYF.